This T cell receptor beta chain comes out of a study of blood T cell repertoires in COVID-19. The wider study: Samples came from the United States, Italy and Spain, spanning acute and convalescent COVID-19. In each case, the material was cDNA or gDNA derived from T cells, B-cell-depleted T cells, or PBMCs.

As originally analysed: It was from reference gene primer amplification that nucleated cell counts were estimated. The method was immunoSEQ multiplex PCR; TCRdb's version includes in-frame clones alone and lacks a portion of them. That table gives V, J and clone size, and the DNA gave D and trimming. The table records about 290,000 clones, about 85% of them present only once. This CDR3 contains 15 residues. The germline CDR1 and CDR2 sequences are KGHDR and SFDVKD. J lost 2 bases, V lost 5 bases, and 5 bases had no gene match. The source of this sequence is a woman aged 45 to 65 with active or convalescent COVID-19. Sequencing was performed on peripheral blood. V gene TRBV24-1 combines with J gene TRBJ2-7; 10 bases match TRBD2. The CDR3 bases are TGTGCCACCAGTGCCGGACTAGCGGAAACCTACGAGCAGTACTTC. It encodes CATSAGLAETYEQYF.